This T cell receptor beta chain was sequenced for a study of T cell repertoires in cytomegalovirus infection. Study conclusions and caveats: There were carriers of CMV plus the relevant HLA, and cumulative public TCR beta family frequency identified them.

This clonotype was seen at least ten times. Its antigen remains unidentified. The junction does not match germline at one end; this may be a read error. TCRdb redid the calling of the reads with MiXCR, one entry per CDR3 protein. The table includes 200,000 or so distinct CDR3 sequences, approximately 30% detected once. CDR1 is SGHVS, CDR2 FNYEAQ, per germline. The CDR3 runs 15 residues. This rearrangement joins TRBV7-6 to TRBJ2-3; D could derive from TRBD1 or TRBD2 (5 bases each). This clonotype originated in a human donor in good health (CMV status not recorded). Some clones in this sample may be carry-over from other donors' samples. Material for sequencing was PBMCs. CDR3 sequence (DNA): TGTGCTAGCAGCCTAGGGGACGGATCCACAGATACGCAGTATTTT. It codes for CASSLGDGSTDTQYF. Full variable domain (outside the CDR3, taken from reference TRBV7-6 and TRBJ2-3): GAGVSQSPRYKVTKRGQDVALRCDPISGHVSLYWYRQALGQGPEFLTYFNYEAQQDKSGLPNDRFSAERPEGSISTLTIQRTEQRDSAMYRCASSLGDGSTDTQYFGPGTRLTVL.